This T cell receptor beta chain derives from a study of blood T cell repertoires in COVID-19. Per the study methods: By means of reference gene primer amplification, nucleated cell counts were estimated. Clones were sequenced by immunoSEQ multiplex PCR, and TCRdb holds only the in-frame ones, with some missing. V and J calls and clone size follow that table, whereas D and trimming were derived from the DNA. Counted here are about 70,000 clones, about four fifths occurring once; the ten biggest clones make up just under 6.5%. This CDR3 has 16 amino acids. Germline CDR1 reads LNHDA; CDR2 reads SQIVND (reference sequence). V gave up 6 bases and J gave up 7 bases; unmatched junction bases: 13.

The sequenced material came from peripheral blood. The chain carries TRBV19 and TRBJ2-3, with TRBD1 identical over 10 bases. This TCR was recovered from an older woman with acute or convalescent COVID-19. In DNA, the CDR3 is TGTGCCAGTAGAGCCACCGGGACAGGGGAACTGAATACGCAGTATTTT. Amino acid sequence: CASRATGTGELNTQYF.